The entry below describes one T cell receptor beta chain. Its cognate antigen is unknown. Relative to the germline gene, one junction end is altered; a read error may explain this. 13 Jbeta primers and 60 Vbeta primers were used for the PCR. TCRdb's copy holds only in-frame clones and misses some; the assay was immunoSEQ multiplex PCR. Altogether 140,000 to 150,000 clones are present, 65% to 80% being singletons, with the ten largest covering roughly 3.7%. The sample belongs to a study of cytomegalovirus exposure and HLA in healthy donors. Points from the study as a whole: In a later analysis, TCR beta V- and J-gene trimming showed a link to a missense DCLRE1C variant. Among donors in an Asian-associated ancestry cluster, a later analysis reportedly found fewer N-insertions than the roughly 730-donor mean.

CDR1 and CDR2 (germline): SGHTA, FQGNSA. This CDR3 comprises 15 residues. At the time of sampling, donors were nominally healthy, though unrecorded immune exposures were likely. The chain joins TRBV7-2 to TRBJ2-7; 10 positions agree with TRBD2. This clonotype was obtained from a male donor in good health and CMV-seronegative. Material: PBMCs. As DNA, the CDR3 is TGTGCCGGCAGCTTAAAGCGGGGGGGCCAGGGCGAGCAGTACTTC. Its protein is CAGSLKRGGQGEQYF.